The 30 T cell receptor beta chains below all came from one sample that was sequenced in a study of blood T cell repertoires in COVID-19 (dated by TCRdb to the early 2020s). Library generation was performed with the immunoSEQ multiplex PCR assay. TCRdb holds this immuneACCESS table with in-frame rearrangements only. Some clones are missing; in checked studies, unresolved V genes explain under half, and the rest has no known cause. This sample is represented by roughly 53,000 clones; about 88% of them were singletons. The ten largest make up about 5% of the sample. Sequenced input: peripheral blood. All receptors derive from a man aged 40-50 years with active COVID-19.

The chain combines TRBV29-1 with TRBJ2-3, with D uncertain. The CDR3 spans 15 residues. V lost 4 bases, J lost 0 bases, and 14 bases lay in between. Per the germline V gene, CDR1 is SQVTM and CDR2 is ANQGSEA. CDR3 sequence reads: CSVVDGGSSTDTQYF. CDR3 DNA: TGCAGCGTTGTCGATGGCGGTTCTAGCACAGATACGCAGTATTTT.

The chain couples TRBV14 to TRBJ2-1; D is perhaps TRBD2 (5 bases). Germline V gives CDR1 SGHDN, CDR2 FVKESK. Trimming took 4 bases from V and 7 from J, leaving 14 bases between them. CDR3 length equals 14 residues. The CDR3 protein is CASSPGMWQNEQFF. CDR3 sequence (DNA): TGTGCCAGCAGCCCCGGGATGTGGCAGAATGAGCAGTTCTTC.

This clone was seen a handful of times. The chain couples TRBV18 to TRBJ2-7, with D perhaps matching TRBD1 (6 bases). Per the germline V gene, CDR1 is KGHSH and CDR2 is LQKENI. The CDR3 contains 14 residues. V gave up 4 bases and J gave up 2 bases, with 12 bases separating them. The CDR3 sequence: CASSLTGFTYEQYF. The CDR3 DNA reads TGTGCCAGCTCACTTACAGGGTTTACCTACGAGCAGTACTTC.

The rearrangement uses TRBV11-3 and TRBJ2-2; 8 nucleotides agree with TRBD2. Trimming at V came to 3 bases and at J to 0 bases, leaving 0 bases not matched to a gene. Germline CDR1 is SGHNT and CDR2 is YENEEA. The CDR3 loop spans 15 amino acids. The CDR3 loop reads CASSFSGTNTGELFF. CDR3 nucleotides: TGTGCCAGCAGCTTTAGCGGGACGAACACCGGGGAGCTGTTTTTT.

J is TRBJ1-1 and V is TRBV25-1; D is ambiguous. The germline V and J ends were trimmed by 3 bases and 5 bases, with 7 bases remaining between them. Germline CDR1 MGHDK, CDR2 SYGVNS. This CDR3 comprises 12 residues. The CDR3 coding sequence is TGTGCCAGCAGTGACGTCGAGACTGAAGCTTTCTTT. Translation gives CASSDVETEAFF.

The chain combines TRBV30 with TRBJ1-5; possibly TRBD1 for D (6 bases). The CDR3 is 14 amino acids. The V end lost 2 bases, the J end lost 0 bases, and 8 bases lay between the germline ends. Germline V lookup: CDR1 GTSNPN, CDR2 SVGIG (reference sequence). The CDR3 loop reads CAWSRTASNQPQHF. For the CDR3, the DNA is TGTGCCTGGAGTCGGACAGCTAGCAATCAGCCCCAGCATTTT.

This clone was seen once. The CDR3 reads CASSEYRNSPLHF. As DNA, the CDR3 is TGTGCCAGCAGTGAGTACAGGAATTCACCCCTCCACTTT. The chain uses TRBV28 and TRBJ1-6, with D possibly TRBD1 on 5 matching bases. CDR1 MDHEN and CDR2 SYDVKM come from the germline V gene. V lost 5 bases, J lost 7 bases, and 9 bases lay in between. This CDR3 region has 13 residues.

V is TRBV15 and J is TRBJ2-7; no reliable D call. This CDR3 comprises 15 residues. V was clipped by 0 bases and J by 2 bases, with 11 bases between them. The germline V gene has CDR1 LNHNV and CDR2 YYDKDF (reference sequence). The CDR3 coding sequence is TGTGCCACCAGCAGAGAATACGGTGCCACCTACGAGCAGTACTTC. This sequence encodes CATSREYGATYEQYF.

This chain connects TRBV25-1 to TRBJ2-6, with 7 nucleotides matching TRBD2. This CDR3 has 15 residues. Germline CDR1 reads MGHDK; CDR2 reads SYGVNS. V shed 4 bases and J 3 bases; nucleotides not matched to a gene: 3. The CDR3 here is CASSVQRGGANVLTF. Here the CDR3 DNA reads TGTGCCAGCAGTGTGCAGCGGGGTGGGGCCAACGTCCTGACTTTC.

The chain uses TRBV7-2 and TRBJ2-7; TRBD2 is a possible D gene (6 bases). CDR3 length: 14 residues. Per the germline V gene, CDR1 is SGHTA and CDR2 is FQGNSA. Trimming cost V 5 bases and J 2 bases, with 13 bases left between them. CDR3 coding DNA: TGTGCCAGCAGCCCCGCGGGCGGGACCTACGAGCAGTACTTC. Translated, it gives CASSPAGGTYEQYF.

CDR3 amino acids: CASSSQGRDEQFF. CDR3 nucleotides: TGCGCCAGCAGCTCACAGGGTCGCGATGAGCAGTTCTTC. The V call is TRBV5-1, the J call TRBJ2-1, with TRBD1 as a possible D gene (6 bases). CDR3 size: 13 residues. CDR1 is SGHRS, CDR2 YFSETQ, per germline. V was shortened by 3 bases and J by 8 bases, with 12 bases between the two germline ends.

The chain uses TRBV19 and TRBJ1-1; 10 bases are a match to TRBD1. The germline V gene has CDR1 LNHDA and CDR2 SQIVND (reference sequence). After removal of 5 bases from V and 5 bases from J, the junction contained 5 bases not matched to a gene. This CDR3 has 14 amino acids. This CDR3 reads CASSPGTGVTEAFF. CDR3 nucleotides: TGTGCCAGTAGTCCCGGGACAGGGGTTACTGAAGCTTTCTTT.

A single count supports this clone. The rearrangement joins TRBV25-1 to TRBJ1-2; D may be TRBD1 (6 bases). The germline V gene encodes CDR1 MGHDK and CDR2 SYGVNS. There are 13 residues in the CDR3. In DNA, the CDR3 is TGTGCTTCTGAGCACGAACAGGGCCATGGCTACACCTTC. Translated, it gives CASEHEQGHGYTF.

The V and J genes are TRBV6-5 and TRBJ1-5; 7 bases are a match to TRBD1. The V gene's germline CDR1 is MNHEY and CDR2 SVGAGI. There are 13 residues in the CDR3. Losses at the gene ends were 6 bases for V and 5 bases for J; bases not matched to a gene: 4. Here the CDR3 DNA reads TGTGCCAGCAGGGACAGGCGCGATCAGCCCCAGCATTTT. Its protein is CASRDRRDQPQHF.

The J gene is TRBJ1-2, the V gene TRBV5-4, with D possibly TRBD1 on 6 matching bases. V was clipped by 1 base and J by 12 bases, with 19 bases between them. This CDR3 contains 14 residues. CDR1 is SGHNT and CDR2 is YYREEE in the germline V gene (reference sequence). The CDR3 region has the DNA TGTGCCAGCAGCTTGCAGGGACAAAATTATCGAAACACCTTC. It codes for CASSLQGQNYRNTF.

CDR3 coding DNA: TGCGCCAGCAGCCCCCCGCTACAGGGGGGAGAGACCCAGTACTTC. Translating it yields CASSPPLQGGETQYF. The genes are TRBV5-1 and TRBJ2-5, with TRBD1 identical over 8 bases. Trimming cost V 4 bases and J 4 bases; bases outside gene matches: 9. There are 15 residues in the CDR3. Germline lookup yields CDR1 SGHRS and CDR2 YFSETQ.

The genes are TRBV11-2 and TRBJ2-1, with TRBD1 matching over 7 bases. This CDR3 contains 15 residues. CDR1 and CDR2 (germline): SGHAT, FQNNGV. Trimming took 1 base from V and 5 from J; bases not matched to a gene: 5. CDR3: CASSLATGTDNEQFF. The CDR3 DNA follows: TGTGCCAGCAGCTTAGCCACAGGGACAGACAATGAGCAGTTCTTC. The full variable domain, with the rest looked up from reference TRBV11-2 and TRBJ2-1, is EAGVAQSPRYKIIEKRQSVAFWCNPISGHATLYWYQQILGQGPKLLIQFQNNGVVDDSQLPKDRFSAERLKGVDSTLKIQPAKLEDSAVYLCASSLATGTDNEQFFGPGTRLTVL.

The rearrangement joins TRBV9 to TRBJ1-2, with D perhaps matching TRBD1 (5 bases). V shed 3 bases and J shed 3 bases, with 12 bases lying between them. In germline, CDR1 is SGDLS, CDR2 YYNGEE. The CDR3 covers 14 residues. The CDR3 DNA reads as TGTGCCAGCAGCGGGGGGGACTCAGACTATGGCTACACCTTC. Residues: CASSGGDSDYGYTF.

The DNA for the CDR3 is TGTGCCAGCCGTGGGGGGGCAGGGGCGGCAAATTCACCCCTCCACTTT. Translation gives CASRGGAGAANSPLHF. V and J are TRBV27 and TRBJ1-6; the D gene is possibly TRBD1 (6 bases). The germline V gene has CDR1 MNHEY and CDR2 SMNVEV (reference sequence). This CDR3 comprises 16 residues. V was cut by 8 bases and J by 7 bases, with 21 bases left in between.

This rearrangement joins TRBV3-1 (or the pseudogene TRBV3-2) to TRBJ1-2; 7 nucleotides agree with TRBD1. V lost 4 bases to trimming and J lost 8 bases; unmatched junction nucleotides: 10. Germline CDR1 reads LGHDT; CDR2 reads YNNKEL (reference sequence). CDR3 length: 14 residues. The DNA of the CDR3 is TGTGCCAGCAGCCCCGGACAGGCCCTGGGAGGCTACACCTTC. This sequence encodes CASSPGQALGGYTF.

The table lists this clone with a count of one. The rearrangement links TRBV9 to TRBJ2-1, with 7 nucleotides matching TRBD2. Germline-derived CDR1 and CDR2 are SGDLS and YYNGEE. The CDR3 totals 15 residues. V lost 2 bases and J lost 5; bases outside the gene matches: 7. As DNA, the CDR3 is TGTGCCAGCAGCGTTTCCGGGACTACTAACAATGAGCAGTTCTTC. This translates into CASSVSGTTNNEQFF.

The chain combines TRBV28 with TRBJ1-2; 7 bases match TRBD1. Trimming took 5 bases from V and 7 from J; bases not matched to a gene: 10. Germline assignment: CDR1 MDHEN and CDR2 SYDVKM. This CDR3 is built from 14 residues. The CDR3 DNA follows: TGTGCCAGCAGTCTCCAGACAGGGTGGTCTGGCTACACCTTC. It specifies CASSLQTGWSGYTF.

This chain's CDR3 is CAMENRDRLHQPQHF. In nucleotides, the CDR3 is TGTGCCATGGAGAATCGGGACAGGTTACATCAGCCCCAGCATTTT. This rearrangement joins TRBV10-3 to TRBJ1-5; 8 nucleotides agree with TRBD1. This CDR3 region has 15 residues. Germline values: CDR1 ENHRY, CDR2 SYGVKD. With V trimmed by 9 bases and J by 5 bases, 12 bases remained unmatched.

This clone was picked up a small number of times. The sample contains more than one DNA sequence encoding this CDR3. The chain is built from TRBV6-1 and TRBJ2-7, with D unresolved. V lost 2 bases and J lost 3, with 5 bases in between. This CDR3 has 12 amino acids. The germline gives CDR1 MNHNS, CDR2 SASEGT. DNA of the CDR3: TGTGCCAGCAGTGAACCAGGCTACGAGCAGTACTTC. Protein sequence: CASSEPGYEQYF.

In its sample, this clone was seen a few times. V usage is TRBV19 and J usage is TRBJ1-1; maybe TRBD1 (6 bases). Deletions cut 4 bases from V and 5 bases from J, with 14 bases between. The germline CDR1 and CDR2 sequences are LNHDA and SQIVND (reference sequence). The CDR3 length is 14 residues. The CDR3 DNA sequence: TGTGCCAGTAGTACCAGGGGACCGGGGACTGAAGCTTTCTTT. This translates into CASSTRGPGTEAFF.

This chain uses TRBV3-1 (or the pseudogene TRBV3-2) with TRBJ2-2; D is possibly TRBD1 (5 bases). V lost 0 bases, J lost 1 base, and 9 bases lay in between. Germline V gene sequence: CDR1 LGHDT, CDR2 YNNKEL (reference sequence). The CDR3 is 16 amino acids. Written as DNA, the CDR3 is TGTGCCAGCAGCCAAGATTACAGGCAGAACACCGGGGAGCTGTTTTTT. This gives the protein CASSQDYRQNTGELFF.

The gene calls are TRBV18 and TRBJ1-2; D unresolved. Germline values: CDR1 KGHSH, CDR2 LQKENI. This CDR3 comprises 13 residues. The V gene lost 2 bases and the J gene lost 3 bases, with 7 bases spanning the gap. The CDR3 sequence: CASSPARDYGYTF. The CDR3 nucleotides are TGTGCCAGCTCACCAGCCCGGGACTATGGCTACACCTTC.

The V call is TRBV7-9, the J call TRBJ2-1; 8 bases agree with TRBD1. The CDR3 contains 15 residues. Germline V gives CDR1 SEHNR, CDR2 FQNEAQ (reference sequence). V trimming: 0 bases; J trimming: 5 bases; junction bases outside the gene matches: 3. The CDR3 spells CASSLARTGNNEQFF. CDR3 bases: TGTGCCAGCAGCTTAGCCAGGACAGGGAACAATGAGCAGTTCTTC.

This clone has only a few counts. This rearrangement joins TRBV19 to TRBJ1-5; 9 bases are shared with TRBD1. Germline trimming cut 6 bases from V and 4 bases from J; bases unmatched to any gene: 4. CDR3 size: 14 residues. The germline V gene has CDR1 LNHDA and CDR2 SQIVND (reference sequence). DNA of the CDR3: TGTGCCAGTAGGATGACAGGGGGGAATCAGCCCCAGCATTTT. Residues: CASRMTGGNQPQHF.

This rearrangement joins TRBV9 to TRBJ1-1; 9 bases match TRBD1. The germline V gene encodes CDR1 SGDLS and CDR2 YYNGEE. Losses at the gene ends were 6 bases for V and 2 bases for J; bases not matched to a gene: 11. This CDR3 region has 16 residues. CDR3 region: CASTKGQGSINTEAFF. Written as DNA, the CDR3 is TGTGCCAGCACCAAGGGACAGGGATCAATTAACACTGAAGCTTTCTTT. The complete variable domain, with remaining parts taken from reference TRBV9 and TRBJ1-1, reads DSGVTQTPKHLITATGQRVTLRCSPRSGDLSVYWYQQSLDQGLQFLIQYYNGEERAKGNILERFSAQQFPDLHSELNLSSLELGDSALYFCASTKGQGSINTEAFFGQGTRLTVV.